The 28 T cell receptor beta chains given below trace back to one sample, sequenced in a study of blood T cell repertoires in COVID-19. Measured with immunoSEQ multiplex PCR; TCRdb has only the in-frame clones, and not every one. The profile shows about 59,000 clones, 90% of them singletons. The source material was peripheral blood. The receptors come from an elderly man with acute or convalescent COVID-19.

The V call is TRBV10-3, the J call TRBJ2-7, with 11 bases matching TRBD2. The CDR3 loop spans 12 amino acids. The trim removed 9 bases at V and 3 bases at J, leaving 1 base unmatched. Germline CDR1 is ENHRY and CDR2 is SYGVKD. CDR3 bases: TGTGCCATTGGGACTAGCGGCTACGAGCAGTACTTC. This codes for CAIGTSGYEQYF.

The chain has TRBV2 and TRBJ1-6, with D perhaps matching TRBD1 (5 bases). Germline assignment: CDR1 SNHLY and CDR2 FYNNEI. V was cut by 6 bases and J by 4 bases, with 7 bases left in between. CDR3 length: 13 amino acids. The CDR3 sequence is CASRTDYNSPLHF. CDR3 bases: TGTGCCAGCAGGACAGATTATAATTCACCCCTCCACTTT.

The chain uses TRBV5-4 and TRBJ2-5; 10 nucleotides agree with TRBD2. This CDR3 is built from 15 residues. V lost 4 bases to trimming and J lost 4 bases; unmatched junction nucleotides: 7. CDR1 is SGHNT, CDR2 YYREEE, per germline (reference sequence). CDR3 in DNA: TGTGCCAGCAGCCCCAGCGGGGGGGGGAGAGAGACCCAGTACTTC. It codes for CASSPSGGGRETQYF.

J is TRBJ2-3 and V is TRBV5-1, with 7 bases identical to TRBD2. The V segment lost 4 bases and the J segment 5 bases; nucleotides outside the gene matches: 13. Germline V gene lookup returns CDR1 SGHRS and CDR2 YFSETQ. CDR3 size: 16 residues. DNA of the CDR3: TGCGCCAGCAGCGTCGCGGGGGATCGGGTCGGAGATACGCAGTATTTT. It translates to CASSVAGDRVGDTQYF.

V usage is TRBV10-3 and J usage is TRBJ1-2, with D possibly being TRBD1 (5 bases). The CDR3 contains 14 residues. Deletions cut 0 bases from V and 8 bases from J, with 13 bases between. The germline CDR1 and CDR2 sequences are ENHRY and SYGVKD. Written as DNA, the CDR3 is TGTGCCATCAGTGAGTCGACAGAAACTGGGGGCTACACCTTC. It yields the protein CAISESTETGGYTF.

V is TRBV30 and J is TRBJ1-1, with D uncertain. Trimming pared 3 bases from V and 4 bases from J, leaving 12 bases between. Germline-derived CDR1 and CDR2 are GTSNPN and SVGIG (reference sequence). This CDR3 has 13 residues. This chain's CDR3 is CAWRFDGATEAFF. The CDR3 DNA reads TGTGCCTGGAGGTTTGACGGAGCCACTGAAGCTTTCTTT.

The J gene is TRBJ2-5, the V gene TRBV29-1; 8 bases match TRBD2. The V gene's germline CDR1 is SQVTM and CDR2 ANQGSEA. Trimming cost V 2 bases and J 5 bases; bases outside gene matches: 4. This CDR3 has 13 residues. As DNA, the CDR3 is TGCAGCGTTGAAAAGGCTAGCGGGGAGACCCAGTACTTC. It codes for CSVEKASGETQYF.

V usage is TRBV21-1 and J usage is TRBJ1-4. TRBV21-1 is recorded as a pseudogene. The CDR3 runs to 17 residues. The CDR3, as DNA: TGTGCCAGCAGCTCCCTAGGTACGGCCCTAACTAATGAAAAACTGTTTTTT. Its protein product is CASSSLGTALTNEKLFF.

In the case of this clone: A read error may produce the germline difference seen at one junction end. The chain is built from TRBV7-7 and TRBJ2-5; 12 nucleotides match TRBD2. The CDR3 contains 16 residues. Germline-derived CDR1 and CDR2 are SSHAT and FNYEAQ (reference sequence). The CDR3 here is CASSPLTSGGPPTQYF. In DNA, the CDR3 is TGTGCTAGCAGCCCCCTGACTAGCGGGGGCCCCCCGACCCAGTACTTC.

The chain is built from TRBV5-6 and TRBJ1-2, with a weak D call TRBD1 (6 bases). V was trimmed by 4 bases and J by 6 bases, leaving 19 bases between them. The CDR3 length is 15 residues. Germline V lookup: CDR1 SGHDT, CDR2 YYEEEE. The CDR3 protein is CASSPGGSQGHGYTF. CDR3 coding DNA: TGTGCCAGCAGCCCCGGGGGGTCACAGGGCCATGGCTACACCTTC.

The genes are TRBV6-1 and TRBJ2-2; TRBD2 matches 9 bases. The CDR3 sequence is 20 residues long. J gave up 6 bases and V 4 bases, and 21 bases lay outside the gene matches. Germline values: CDR1 MNHNS, CDR2 SASEGT. The CDR3 DNA is TGTGCCAGCAGTGTAAGGCTCCCGAGACTAGCGGTCGGGGGGTCCGGGGAGCTGTTTTTT. As protein: CASSVRLPRLAVGGSGELFF.

CDR3 nucleotide sequence: TGTGCCAGCAGCCCCCCAGGTCAGACCCAGTACTTC. Translation gives CASSPPGQTQYF. The V gene is TRBV7-9, the J gene TRBJ2-5; D remains ambiguous. The CDR3 spans 12 residues. The germline V and J ends were trimmed by 5 bases and 6 bases, with 10 bases remaining between them. Germline CDR1 reads SEHNR; CDR2 reads FQNEAQ (reference sequence).

This chain connects TRBV23-1 to TRBJ1-2; the match to TRBD1 covers 7 bases. TRBV23-1 is placed among ORFs of uncertain function. The CDR3 has 14 amino acids. The V and J ends lost 3 bases and 6 bases, in that order; junction bases with no gene match: 7. The DNA for the CDR3 is TGCGCCAGCAGTCATCCAGACAGGGAGAATGGCTACACCTTC. Translated, it gives CASSHPDRENGYTF.

The V and J genes are TRBV4-2 and TRBJ2-3; tentatively, D is TRBD2 (7 bases). The V end lost 3 bases, the J end lost 4 bases, and 14 bases lay between the germline ends. The germline gives CDR1 LGHNA, CDR2 YNFKEQ. The CDR3 loop spans 15 amino acids. In nucleotides, the CDR3 is TGTGCCAGCAGCCACGGGGGGCCGGGGTCAGATACGCAGTATTTT. Translated, it gives CASSHGGPGSDTQYF.

This clone was recorded once. This rearrangement joins TRBV7-2 to TRBJ2-1; tentatively, D is TRBD1 (6 bases). The CDR3 extends over 16 amino acids. V lost 5 bases and J 2 bases, leaving 16 bases between the germline ends. Germline lookup yields CDR1 SGHTA and CDR2 FQGNSA. The CDR3 protein is CASSPIAGQTYNEQFF. In DNA, the CDR3 is TGTGCCAGCAGCCCGATAGCCGGACAGACCTACAATGAGCAGTTCTTC.

This clone was seen a single time. The chain has TRBV27 and TRBJ1-6; 7 bases are a match to TRBD1. Germline V lookup: CDR1 MNHEY, CDR2 SMNVEV (reference sequence). The V and J ends lost 3 bases and 3 bases, in that order; junction bases with no gene match: 5. The CDR3 extends over 16 amino acids. Written as DNA, the CDR3 is TGTGCCAGCAGTTTCGGAGGGGGCCTCTATAATTCACCCCTCCACTTT. Translating it yields CASSFGGGLYNSPLHF.

This rearrangement joins TRBV6-6 to TRBJ2-1, with D perhaps TRBD1 (6 bases). CDR3 length equals 13 residues. CDR1 and CDR2 from the germline V gene are MNHNY and SVGAGI (reference sequence). The V gene lost 9 bases and the J gene lost 4 bases, with 13 bases spanning the gap. CDR3 in amino acids: CASWLQGYNEQFF. CDR3 nucleotide sequence: TGTGCCAGTTGGTTACAGGGTTACAATGAGCAGTTCTTC.

The chain couples TRBV3-1 (or the pseudogene TRBV3-2) to TRBJ1-2; tentatively, D is TRBD1 (5 bases). V shed 1 base and J shed 8 bases, with 11 bases lying between them. The germline V gene encodes CDR1 LGHDT and CDR2 YNNKEL (reference sequence). The CDR3 contains 13 residues. The CDR3 coding sequence is TGTGCCAGCAGCCAAGTTGGGGGGGGAGGCTACACCTTC. It is translated as CASSQVGGGGYTF.

The chain recombines TRBV9 with TRBJ2-5; TRBD2 might be the D (5 bases). CDR1 is SGDLS and CDR2 is YYNGEE in the germline V gene. The CDR3 sequence is 15 residues long. V lost 1 base and J 7 bases, leaving 17 bases between the germline ends. The CDR3 coding sequence is TGTGCCAGCAGCGTACTGGCCGGCTCCGAGGGGACCCAGTACTTC. Translating it yields CASSVLAGSEGTQYF. Full variable domain (missing parts from reference TRBV9 and TRBJ2-5): DSGVTQTPKHLITATGQRVTLRCSPRSGDLSVYWYQQSLDQGLQFLIQYYNGEERAKGNILERFSAQQFPDLHSELNLSSLELGDSALYFCASSVLAGSEGTQYFGPGTRLLVL.

The V and J genes are TRBV5-1 and TRBJ2-7, with TRBD1 matching over 8 bases. The CDR3 loop spans 14 amino acids. Germline values: CDR1 SGHRS, CDR2 YFSETQ. J was trimmed by 3 bases and V by 4 bases; bases with no gene match: 6. Here the CDR3 reads CASSQDRELYEQYF. DNA for the CDR3: TGCGCCAGCAGCCAGGACAGGGAACTCTACGAGCAGTACTTC.

The chain uses TRBV7-6 and TRBJ1-4; perhaps TRBD1 as D (5 bases). CDR3 length: 14 residues. Per germline, CDR1 SGHVS and CDR2 FNYEAQ. Between the trimmed V and J ends, which lost 2 bases and 3 bases, there was a span of 7 bases. CDR3 bases: TGTGCCAGCAGCTTAACGGGGGCTAATGAAAAACTGTTTTTT. Protein: CASSLTGANEKLFF.

The gene calls are TRBV27 and TRBJ2-1; 10 nucleotides line up with TRBD2. V lost 3 bases to trimming and J lost 6 bases; unmatched junction nucleotides: 5. There are 15 residues in the CDR3. Germline loops: CDR1 MNHEY, CDR2 SMNVEV (reference sequence). The CDR3 region is CASSFRLAGPNEQFF. CDR3 in DNA: TGTGCCAGCAGTTTCCGACTAGCGGGCCCCAATGAGCAGTTCTTC.

CDR3: CASSLEPGQGRTGELFF. The CDR3 DNA sequence: TGCGCCAGCAGCCTAGAACCGGGACAGGGGCGCACCGGGGAGCTGTTTTTT. The V gene is TRBV5-1, the J gene TRBJ2-2, with 10 bases that match TRBD1. CDR1 is SGHRS and CDR2 is YFSETQ in the germline V gene. V was clipped by 4 bases and J by 4 bases; unmatched bases: 10. The CDR3 totals 17 residues.

The chain recombines TRBV5-1 with TRBJ1-3; no reliable D call. V was shortened by 2 bases and J by 0 bases, with 9 bases between the two germline ends. This CDR3 contains 15 residues. The germline gives CDR1 SGHRS, CDR2 YFSETQ. The DNA of the CDR3 is TGCGCCAGCAGCTTCGGTGTTAACTCTGGAAACACCATATATTTT. Residues: CASSFGVNSGNTIYF. The whole variable domain, remainder taken from reference TRBV5-1 and TRBJ1-3, is KAGVTQTPRYLIKTRGQQVTLSCSPISGHRSVSWYQQTPGQGLQFLFEYFSETQRNKGNFPGRFSGRQFSNSRSEMNVSTLELGDSALYLCASSFGVNSGNTIYFGEGSWLTVV.

The chain uses TRBV6-2 or TRBV6-3 and TRBJ1-1; 7 bases are a match to TRBD1. The V segment lost 6 bases and the J segment 5 bases; nucleotides outside the gene matches: 9. The germline gives CDR1 MNHEY, CDR2 SVGEGT. This CDR3 contains 14 residues. The DNA of the CDR3 is TGTGCCAGCAGCACAGGTAGGGGGCGGACTGAAGCTTTCTTT. Translating it yields CASSTGRGRTEAFF.

This chain links TRBV10-3 with TRBJ2-1; 13 bases map to TRBD2. Germline-derived CDR1 and CDR2 are ENHRY and SYGVKD. V trimming: 3 bases; J trimming: 4 bases; junction bases outside the gene matches: 9. The CDR3 is 18 amino acids. The CDR3 DNA is TGTGCCATCAGTGAAGGGACTAGCGGGGCAATTACGTACAATGAGCAGTTCTTC. Translating it yields CAISEGTSGAITYNEQFF.

This clone was seen only once. The chain joins TRBV5-1 to TRBJ2-1; TRBD1 matches 10 bases. Germline assignment: CDR1 SGHRS and CDR2 YFSETQ. CDR3 length: 17 amino acids. V dropped 1 base and J dropped 9; count of bases not matched to a gene: 13. The CDR3 protein is CASSLTSDRGHRGEQFF. For the CDR3, the DNA is TGCGCCAGCAGCTTGACCTCCGACAGGGGGCATCGGGGTGAGCAGTTCTTC.

The chain carries TRBV19 and TRBJ2-7; 12 bases match TRBD1. J lost 5 bases, V lost 5 bases, and 7 bases had no gene match. Germline assignment: CDR1 LNHDA and CDR2 SQIVND (reference sequence). This CDR3 region has 15 residues. CDR3 protein: CASSATGTGGHEQYF. As DNA, the CDR3 is TGTGCCAGTAGTGCGACCGGGACAGGGGGCCACGAGCAGTACTTC.